Below, 10 T cell receptor beta chains from the same sample are listed, as sequenced in a study of TIL therapy for anti-PD-1-resistant metastatic lung cancer. Time point indicated: pre-treatment sample, taken before nivolumab and TIL therapy. The tumor samples were excised metastases, mostly pleural nodules or supraclavicular lymph nodes. Sequencing used immunoSEQ v3. Sequenced by immunoSEQ multiplex PCR; TCRdb stores in-frame clones only, minus some. The data hold over 25,000 clones, with 72% observed a single time. Sequences were derived from tumor tissue, sampled at baseline. These receptors were obtained from a person between 25 and 80 years old with non-small cell lung cancer.

The chain employs TRBV19 and TRBJ1-6; maybe TRBD1 (6 bases). The CDR3 covers 13 residues. Germline CDR1 reads LNHDA; CDR2 reads SQIVND (reference sequence). V lost 5 bases and J 8 bases, leaving 10 bases between the germline ends. CDR3 coding DNA: TGTGCCAGTAGTTCGCAGGGGCATTCACCCCTCCACTTT. Its protein product is CASSSQGHSPLHF.

V gene TRBV7-2 combines with J gene TRBJ2-3; 9 bases fit TRBD2. Germline V gives CDR1 SGHTA, CDR2 FQGNSA. V shed 2 bases, J shed 3 bases, and the junction held 6 bases outside the gene matches. This CDR3 spans 16 amino acids. CDR3 bases: TGTGCCAGCAGCTTATACGGCGGGGGGGCGACAGATACGCAGTATTTT. Translating gives CASSLYGGGATDTQYF.

CDR3 in amino acids: CASSQSGQGWTEAFF. CDR3 coding DNA: TGCGCCAGCAGCCAATCGGGACAGGGGTGGACTGAAGCTTTCTTT. The chain uses TRBV4-1 and TRBJ1-1; 10 nucleotides agree with TRBD1. The V segment lost 2 bases and the J segment 5 bases; nucleotides outside the gene matches: 5. The CDR3 covers 15 residues. Germline-derived CDR1 and CDR2 are MGHRA and YSYEKL.

The gene calls are TRBV5-1 and TRBJ2-7, with D perhaps TRBD2 (5 bases). Trimming took 3 bases from V and 0 from J, leaving 16 bases between them. The CDR3 totals 16 residues. Per germline, CDR1 SGHRS and CDR2 YFSETQ. This chain's CDR3 is CASSYDPGSSSYEQYF. The CDR3 DNA sequence: TGCGCCAGCAGCTATGACCCGGGATCGAGCTCCTACGAGCAGTACTTC.

The V gene is TRBV16, the J gene TRBJ1-5; D call uncertain. Deletions cut 2 bases from V and 7 bases from J, with 15 bases between. This CDR3 has 15 residues. CDR1 is KGHSY, CDR2 FQNENV, per germline. In DNA, the CDR3 is TGTGCCAGCAGCCAAGGGGATACCTTCACGCAGCCCCAGCATTTT. Translation: CASSQGDTFTQPQHF.

V usage is TRBV6-1 and J usage is TRBJ1-3; D is uncertain. Deletions cut 8 bases from V and 0 bases from J, with 5 bases between. This CDR3 contains 12 residues. Germline assignment: CDR1 MNHNS and CDR2 SASEGT. The CDR3 spells CASHSSGNTIYF. The CDR3 DNA reads as TGTGCCAGCCACAGCTCTGGAAACACCATATATTTT.

The table lists this clone with a count of one. The chain recombines TRBV6-6 with TRBJ2-5; 8 positions agree with TRBD1. With 4 bases clipped from V and 6 bases from J, the junction kept 13 bases outside the gene matches. Germline CDR1 MNHNY, CDR2 SVGAGI (reference sequence). CDR3 size: 16 residues. CDR3 bases: TGTGCCAGCAGTTTAGCCCAGGGGGCGGTCATGAAGACCCAGTACTTC. Translating gives CASSLAQGAVMKTQYF.

The gene calls are TRBV30 and TRBJ2-7; 12 bases are a match to TRBD2. With 1 base clipped from V and 2 bases from J, the junction kept 6 bases outside the gene matches. The CDR3 consists of 16 residues. The V gene's germline CDR1 is GTSNPN and CDR2 SVGIG (reference sequence). The CDR3 nucleotides are TGTGCCTGGAGTGCCGTCAGGACTAGCGGGACCTACGAGCAGTACTTC. It specifies CAWSAVRTSGTYEQYF.

The chain carries TRBV19 and TRBJ2-5, with a tentative D call TRBD2 (6 bases). The germline V gene encodes CDR1 LNHDA and CDR2 SQIVND (reference sequence). Trimming stripped 1 base from V and 4 bases from J, with 13 bases between. The CDR3 is 15 amino acids. CDR3 in amino acids: CASSIAWGGGETQYF. Written as DNA, the CDR3 is TGTGCCAGTAGTATAGCATGGGGAGGTGGAGAGACCCAGTACTTC.

The rearrangement links TRBV7-8 to TRBJ2-3, with TRBD2 matching over 8 bases. The germline V gene encodes CDR1 SGHVS and CDR2 FQNEAQ. With 0 bases clipped from V and 3 bases from J, the junction kept 2 bases outside the gene matches. The CDR3 length is 15 residues. This chain's CDR3 is CASSLARGGTDTQYF. The CDR3 coding sequence is TGTGCCAGCAGCTTAGCTCGGGGGGGGACAGATACGCAGTATTTT.